These 10 T cell receptor beta chains originate from one sample sequenced in a study of blood T cell repertoires in COVID-19. Assay used: immunoSEQ multiplex PCR; TCRdb lists only in-frame clones, some missing. The table lists more than 95,000 clones, 80% of them singletons. The specimen sequenced was peripheral blood. Source of these receptors: a human donor in a cohort sampled during active COVID-19.

This chain connects TRBV3-1 (or the pseudogene TRBV3-2) to TRBJ2-1; 11 bases fit TRBD2. CDR1 and CDR2 from the germline V gene are LGHDT and YNNKEL (reference sequence). Losses at the gene ends were 5 bases for V and 4 bases for J; bases not matched to a gene: 7. The CDR3 length is 16 residues. CDR3 amino acids: CASSLGTSGGYNEQFF. Here the CDR3 DNA reads TGTGCCAGCAGCTTAGGTACTAGCGGGGGATACAATGAGCAGTTCTTC.

This rearrangement joins TRBV15 to TRBJ2-7; D is possibly TRBD1 (6 bases). CDR3 length equals 16 residues. Germline lookup yields CDR1 LNHNV and CDR2 YYDKDF (reference sequence). The V end lost 0 bases, the J end lost 1 base, and 13 bases lay between the germline ends. The CDR3 protein is CATSRDSRGRSYEQYF. The CDR3 nucleotides read TGTGCCACCAGCAGAGATTCCAGGGGAAGGTCCTACGAGCAGTACTTC.

This chain connects TRBV28 to TRBJ2-7, with 8 bases identical to TRBD1. After removal of 3 bases from V and 6 bases from J, the junction contained 4 bases not matched to a gene. CDR3 length: 13 residues. Germline V CDR1 and CDR2: MDHEN, SYDVKM. The CDR3 is CASSFYRGAEQYF. Written as DNA, the CDR3 is TGTGCCAGCAGTTTCTACAGGGGGGCCGAGCAGTACTTC.

The chain combines TRBV7-9 with TRBJ2-1, with 9 bases that match TRBD1. Germline trimming cut 5 bases from V and 2 bases from J; bases unmatched to any gene: 13. Germline loops: CDR1 SEHNR, CDR2 FQNEAQ (reference sequence). There are 18 residues in the CDR3. In DNA form, the CDR3 reads TGTGCCAGCAGCCATCCGGGACAGGGTGAAGGCGCCTACAATGAGCAGTTCTTC. This encodes CASSHPGQGEGAYNEQFF.

V and J are TRBV2 and TRBJ2-7, with a weak D call TRBD2 (6 bases). Between the trimmed V and J ends, which lost 6 bases and 1 base, there was a span of 13 bases. Germline lookup yields CDR1 SNHLY and CDR2 FYNNEI. The CDR3 is 14 amino acids. For the CDR3, the DNA is TGTGCCAGCAGGGAACCCGGGACTTCCTACGAGCAGTACTTC. It codes for CASREPGTSYEQYF.

The chain uses TRBV21-1 and TRBJ1-2; the table's TRBD1 call for D was not verified on the DNA. TRBV21-1 is a pseudogene. The CDR3 sequence is 19 residues long. CDR3 in amino acids: CASSNSPSFYMGCCCGYTF. CDR3 bases: TGTGCCAGCAGCAACTCCCCCTCCTTCTATATGGGCTGTTGTTGTGGCTACACCTTC.

This chain links TRBV5-4 with TRBJ2-1; weak D call: TRBD1 (5 bases). The CDR3 length is 16 residues. Germline V lookup: CDR1 SGHNT, CDR2 YYREEE (reference sequence). V lost 6 bases and J 3 bases, leaving 19 bases between the germline ends. For the CDR3, the DNA is TGTGCCAGCACCTCCGATCAGGGCAGAAACTACAATGAGCAGTTCTTC. Translating gives CASTSDQGRNYNEQFF.

V usage is TRBV18 and J usage is TRBJ2-5; 11 bases are a match to TRBD2. The CDR3 spans 16 residues. Germline CDR1 KGHSH, CDR2 LQKENI. V lost 2 bases and J lost 5; bases outside the gene matches: 7. The chain's CDR3 is CASSPIAGGTRETQYF. In nucleotides, the CDR3 is TGTGCCAGCTCACCAATAGCGGGAGGGACCCGGGAGACCCAGTACTTC.

This clone occurred once. V and J are TRBV7-2 and TRBJ1-4; no clear D. Germline loops: CDR1 SGHTA, CDR2 FQGNSA. V was pared by 8 bases and J by 6 bases, with 16 bases between. This CDR3 has 14 amino acids. The CDR3 reads CASARERVDEKLFF. Written as DNA, the CDR3 is TGTGCCAGCGCCCGGGAAAGGGTGGATGAAAAACTGTTTTTT.

The V and J genes are TRBV4-1 and TRBJ2-2; 7 bases line up with TRBD2. V gave up 4 bases and J gave up 4 bases; unmatched junction bases: 6. The CDR3 has 15 residues. Germline-derived CDR1 and CDR2 are MGHRA and YSYEKL. The CDR3 DNA reads as TGCGCCAGCAGCCCTCCGGGACTAACCACCGGGGAGCTGTTTTTT. Its protein product is CASSPPGLTTGELFF.